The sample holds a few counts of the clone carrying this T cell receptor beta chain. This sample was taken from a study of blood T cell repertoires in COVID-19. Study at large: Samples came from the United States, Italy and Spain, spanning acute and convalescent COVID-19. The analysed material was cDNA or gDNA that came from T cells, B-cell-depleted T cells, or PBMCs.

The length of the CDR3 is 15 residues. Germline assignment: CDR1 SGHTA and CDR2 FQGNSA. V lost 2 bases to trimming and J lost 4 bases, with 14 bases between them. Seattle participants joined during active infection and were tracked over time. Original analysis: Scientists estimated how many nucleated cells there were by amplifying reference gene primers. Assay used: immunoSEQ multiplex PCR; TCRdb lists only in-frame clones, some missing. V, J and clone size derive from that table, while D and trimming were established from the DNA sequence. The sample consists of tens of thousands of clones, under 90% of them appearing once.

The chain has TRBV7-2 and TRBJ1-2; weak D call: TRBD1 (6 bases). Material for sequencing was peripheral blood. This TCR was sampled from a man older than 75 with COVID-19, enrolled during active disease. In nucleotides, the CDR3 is TGTGCCAGCAGCTTAAGGCGGGGGCTGGGCTATGGCTACACCTTC. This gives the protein CASSLRRGLGYGYTF.